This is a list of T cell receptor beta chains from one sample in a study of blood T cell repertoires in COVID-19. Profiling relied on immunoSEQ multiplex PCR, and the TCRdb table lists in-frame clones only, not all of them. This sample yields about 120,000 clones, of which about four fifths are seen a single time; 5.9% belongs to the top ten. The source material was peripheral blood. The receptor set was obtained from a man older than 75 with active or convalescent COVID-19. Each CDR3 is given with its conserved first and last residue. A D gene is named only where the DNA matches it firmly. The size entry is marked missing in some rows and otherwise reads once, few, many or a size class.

cdr3_aa: CASSLSGVLNTEAFF
cdr3_nt: TGTGCCAGCAGTTTATCGGGAGTTCTAAACACTGAAGCTTTCTTT
j_call: TRBJ1-1
clone_size: -
d_call: -
v_call: TRBV27

cdr3_aa: CASSVQGQKNTEAFF
cdr3_nt: TGTGCCAGCAGTGTACAAGGACAGAAGAACACTGAAGCTTTCTTT
j_call: TRBJ1-1
clone_size: -
d_call: -
v_call: TRBV2

cdr3_aa: CAISADSIETQYF
cdr3_nt: TGTGCCATCAGTGCTGACAGCATAGAGACCCAGTACTTC
j_call: TRBJ2-5
clone_size: -
d_call: -
v_call: TRBV10-3

cdr3_aa: CASSLVRGSGTDTQYF
cdr3_nt: TGTGCCAGCAGCTTGGTCAGGGGAAGCGGCACAGATACGCAGTATTTT
j_call: TRBJ2-3
clone_size: -
d_call: -
v_call: TRBV5-6

cdr3_aa: CASSKSGPLETQYF
cdr3_nt: TGTGCCAGCAGCAAATCTGGGCCTTTAGAGACCCAGTACTTC
j_call: TRBJ2-5
clone_size: -
d_call: -
v_call: TRBV21-1

cdr3_aa: CASRYDWLAGEEETQYF
cdr3_nt: TGCGCCAGCAGATACGACTGGCTAGCGGGGGAGGAGGAGACCCAGTACTTC
j_call: TRBJ2-5
clone_size: -
d_call: TRBD2
v_call: TRBV5-1

cdr3_aa: CASSSRQGSNQPQHF
cdr3_nt: TGTGCCAGCAGCAGCAGACAGGGGTCCAACCAGCCCCAGCATTTT
j_call: TRBJ1-5
clone_size: -
d_call: TRBD1
v_call: TRBV6-5

cdr3_aa: CASSITEEVTLHF
cdr3_nt: TGTGCCAGTAGCATTACGGAGGAGGTCACCCTCCACTTT
j_call: TRBJ1-6
clone_size: -
d_call: -
v_call: TRBV5-6

cdr3_aa: CASTLGVDQETQYF
cdr3_nt: TGTGCCAGCACGCTAGGGGTAGACCAAGAGACCCAGTACTTC
j_call: TRBJ2-5
clone_size: -
d_call: -
v_call: TRBV2

cdr3_aa: CASNHMTLQGASETQYF
cdr3_nt: TGTGCCAGCAATCACATGACGTTACAGGGGGCGTCTGAGACCCAGTACTTC
j_call: TRBJ2-5
clone_size: once
d_call: TRBD1
v_call: TRBV5-4

cdr3_aa: CASSSQGARETQYF
cdr3_nt: TGTGCCAGCAGTTCACAGGGGGCTCGGGAGACCCAGTACTTC
j_call: TRBJ2-5
clone_size: -
d_call: TRBD1
v_call: TRBV6-2/TRBV6-3

cdr3_aa: CASSVDFGTEAFF
cdr3_nt: TGTGCCAGCAGCGTAGACTTTGGCACTGAAGCTTTCTTT
j_call: TRBJ1-1
clone_size: -
d_call: -
v_call: TRBV9

cdr3_aa: CASSHGRGSYEQYF
cdr3_nt: TGCGCCAGCAGCCACGGACGGGGTTCCTACGAGCAGTACTTC
j_call: TRBJ2-7
clone_size: -
d_call: -
v_call: TRBV4-1

cdr3_aa: CASSQGVPSGGTGELFF
cdr3_nt: TGCGCCAGCAGCCAAGGGGTCCCTAGCGGGGGTACCGGGGAGCTGTTTTTT
j_call: TRBJ2-2
clone_size: -
d_call: TRBD2
v_call: TRBV4-1

cdr3_aa: CASSYRDSYGYTF
cdr3_nt: TGCGCCAGCAGCTACCGGGACAGCTATGGCTACACCTTC
j_call: TRBJ1-2
clone_size: -
d_call: TRBD1
v_call: TRBV4-1

cdr3_aa: CASSQGTGGEKLFF
cdr3_nt: TGTGCCAGCAGCCAGGGGACAGGGGGAGAAAAACTGTTTTTT
j_call: TRBJ1-4
clone_size: -
d_call: TRBD1
v_call: TRBV7-9

cdr3_aa: CASSVGIPTAVTF
cdr3_nt: TGTGCCAGCAGCGTAGGGATACCTACGGCGGTCACATTT
j_call: TRBJ1-1
clone_size: -
d_call: -
v_call: TRBV9

cdr3_aa: CASSWTQGGYEQYF
cdr3_nt: TGTGCCAGCAGCTGGACACAGGGGGGGTACGAGCAGTACTTC
j_call: TRBJ2-7
clone_size: -
d_call: -
v_call: TRBV5-6

cdr3_aa: CASTIGVGGADTQYF
cdr3_nt: TGTGCCAGCACTATCGGCGTAGGGGGGGCAGATACGCAGTATTTT
j_call: TRBJ2-3
clone_size: few
d_call: -
v_call: TRBV6-5

cdr3_aa: CASSLWDIETQYF
cdr3_nt: TGCGCCAGCAGCTTGTGGGACATAGAGACCCAGTACTTC
j_call: TRBJ2-5
clone_size: -
d_call: -
v_call: TRBV5-1

cdr3_aa: CSATGQGYEQYF
cdr3_nt: TGCAGCGCCACTGGACAGGGTTACGAGCAGTACTTC
j_call: TRBJ2-7
clone_size: -
d_call: TRBD1
v_call: TRBV29-1

cdr3_aa: CASSLGQTASTDTQYF
cdr3_nt: TGTGCCAGCAGCTTGGGTCAGACAGCTAGCACAGATACGCAGTATTTT
j_call: TRBJ2-3
clone_size: -
d_call: -
v_call: TRBV5-4

cdr3_aa: CASSLGDRVAEQYF
cdr3_nt: TGTGCCAGCAGCTTAGGGGACAGGGTGGCCGAGCAGTACTTC
j_call: TRBJ2-7
clone_size: once
d_call: TRBD1
v_call: TRBV7-2

cdr3_aa: CAITQGVAGGHEQYF
cdr3_nt: TGTGCCATCACCCAGGGGGTAGCGGGGGGCCACGAGCAGTACTTC
j_call: TRBJ2-7
clone_size: -
d_call: TRBD2
v_call: TRBV10-3

cdr3_aa: CATRTGGKGYTF
cdr3_nt: TGTGCCACCAGGACAGGGGGCAAGGGCTACACCTTC
j_call: TRBJ1-2
clone_size: -
d_call: TRBD1
v_call: TRBV19

cdr3_aa: CASSPGTDETQYF
cdr3_nt: TGTGCCAGCTCACCCGGGACAGACGAGACCCAGTACTTC
j_call: TRBJ2-5
clone_size: -
d_call: TRBD1
v_call: TRBV18

cdr3_aa: CAWSIGTKNEKLFF
cdr3_nt: TGTGCCTGGAGTATCGGGACTAAAAATGAAAAACTGTTTTTT
j_call: TRBJ1-4
clone_size: -
d_call: -
v_call: TRBV30

cdr3_aa: CASSLIQGAGGYTF
cdr3_nt: TGTGCCAGCAGCTTGATACAGGGGGCAGGCGGCTACACCTTC
j_call: TRBJ1-2
clone_size: -
d_call: TRBD1
v_call: TRBV5-8

cdr3_aa: CAWSGQGNSPLHF
cdr3_nt: TGTGCCTGGAGTGGACAGGGAAATTCACCCCTCCACTTT
j_call: TRBJ1-6
clone_size: once
d_call: TRBD1
v_call: TRBV30

cdr3_aa: CASSVGTGRTEAFF
cdr3_nt: TGTGCCAGCTCAGTGGGGACAGGGAGGACTGAAGCTTTCTTT
j_call: TRBJ1-1
clone_size: -
d_call: TRBD1
v_call: TRBV18

cdr3_aa: CASRRTGGSGNTIYF
cdr3_nt: TGTGCCAGCAGACGCACAGGGGGCTCTGGAAACACCATATATTTT
j_call: TRBJ1-3
clone_size: -
d_call: TRBD1
v_call: TRBV3-1/TRBV3-2